This T cell receptor (beta chain) was captured by sequencing in a study of regulatory T cells in long-lasting Graves disease. At the level of the study: The definition of persistent Graves' disease was over 5 years of antithyroid drugs with positive TSH receptor antibodies. Overall study findings and caveats: Whereas new patients shared 950 to 1,000 public clonotypes, persistent patients shared more, at a few thousand.

Regarding time point: persistent/refractory GD, antithyroid drugs over 5 years with positive TRAb. PBMC-extracted RNA yielded the TCR library. Library construction for TCR beta used iRepertoire HTBI primers and Arm-PCR of CDR3 regions. TCRdb redid the calling of the multiplex PCR reads with MiXCR, one entry per CDR3 protein. This table has 300,000 to 500,000 distinct CDR3 sequences, around 21% appearing once. On this clonotype itself: Its antigen is still unknown.

The sample here was peripheral blood mononuclear cells (PBMCs), taken when the disease was refractory, from a patient treated with antithyroid drugs. The TCR comes from a female donor with Graves disease.

CDR3 sequence (DNA): TGTGCCAGCAAAATAGGGGGTATTAGGACAGATACGCAGTATTTT. Translating it yields CASKIGGIRTDTQYF. The chain couples TRBV28 to TRBJ2-3; possibly TRBD1 for D (6 bases). The CDR3 consists of 15 residues. V was clipped by 7 bases and J by 3 bases, with 17 bases between them. Germline V gene data show CDR1 as MDHEN and CDR2 as SYDVKM.